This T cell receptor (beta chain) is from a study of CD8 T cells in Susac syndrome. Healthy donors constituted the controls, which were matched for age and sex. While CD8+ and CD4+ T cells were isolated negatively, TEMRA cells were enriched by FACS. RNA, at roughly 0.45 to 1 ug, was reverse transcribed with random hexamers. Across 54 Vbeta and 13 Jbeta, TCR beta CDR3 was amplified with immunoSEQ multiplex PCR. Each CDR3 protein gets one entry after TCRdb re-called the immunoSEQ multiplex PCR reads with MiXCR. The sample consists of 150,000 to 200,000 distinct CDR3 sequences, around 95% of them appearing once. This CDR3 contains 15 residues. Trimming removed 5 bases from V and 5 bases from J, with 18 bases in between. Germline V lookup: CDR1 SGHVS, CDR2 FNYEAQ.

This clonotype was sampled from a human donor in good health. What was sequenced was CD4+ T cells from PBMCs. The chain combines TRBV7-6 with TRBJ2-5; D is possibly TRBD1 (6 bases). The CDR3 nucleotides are TGTGCCAGCAGCCCAGGGGCTAGCACCTGGGAGACCCAGTACTTC. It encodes CASSPGASTWETQYF. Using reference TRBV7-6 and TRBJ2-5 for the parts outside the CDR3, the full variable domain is GAGVSQSPRYKVTKRGQDVALRCDPISGHVSLYWYRQALGQGPEFLTYFNYEAQQDKSGLPNDRFSAERPEGSISTLTIQRTEQRDSAMYRCASSPGASTWETQYFGPGTRLLVL.